Reported below is one T cell receptor (beta chain). Its target is not known. A read error may explain this, as a much larger clone is one base away. Trimming took 3 bases from V and 6 from J, leaving 3 bases between them. The CDR3 consists of 10 residues. From germline, CDR1 is SNHLY and CDR2 FYNNEI. The data are from a study of T-cell memory formation after mild COVID-19. The study, taken as a whole, reports: There was a balanced CD4/CD8 profile in clones contracting day 15 to 85, and later expanders leaned CD4+. Confirmation of SARS-CoV-2 specificity was lacking for second-wave clones peaking day 37.

From the 5' RACE reads, TCRdb called clonotypes with MiXCR, one entry per CDR3 protein. The data contain 350,000 to 450,000 distinct CDR3 sequences, more than 20% of them singletons. The receptor comes from an adult woman who had mild COVID-19 (a few samples of this study predate the infection). Cell type and time point are not known. The V and J genes are TRBV2 and TRBJ2-7; unclear D gene. The sequenced material came from PBMCs or a T cell subset sorted from them (not recorded which). CDR3 nucleotides: TGTGCCAGCAGTGACGGCGAGCAGTACTTC. Its protein product is CASSDGEQYF.